These 5 T cell receptor beta chains were sequenced from one sample in a study of naive and memory T cell subsets. Overall study results and limits: Especially in CD8 cells, naive repertoires contained a few larger clonotypes, possibly CD45RA-re-expressing memory cells.

Two oligonucleotides, mixed equimolar, formed the beta constant-region primer covering TRBC1 and TRBC2. The ligated cDNA underwent four PCR rounds using SP2 and nested alpha and beta constant-region primers. TCRdb ran MiXCR on the UMI-ligation and nested PCR reads and lists one entry per CDR3 protein. The repertoire holds over 110,000 distinct CDR3 sequences, roughly a fifth seen once, with about 0.57% in the top ten. The antigens for these receptors are not known. Sequencing used naive CD8+ T cells from blood. These receptors all come from a human donor in good health.

This clonotype turned up a few times. This rearrangement joins TRBV27 to TRBJ2-7, with D tentatively TRBD1 or TRBD2 (5 bases each). Trimming stripped 2 bases from V and 6 bases from J, with 14 bases between. The germline V gene encodes CDR1 MNHEY and CDR2 SMNVEV (reference sequence). The CDR3 spans 14 residues. The CDR3 coding sequence is TGTGCCAGCAGTTTAACCGGGACCCTTGGCGAGCAGTACTTC. Protein: CASSLTGTLGEQYF.

The rearrangement uses TRBV11-2 and TRBJ2-1, with D possibly matching TRBD2 (5 bases). The germline V and J ends were trimmed by 5 bases and 1 base, with 27 bases remaining between them. The CDR3 spans 20 residues. Germline V lookup: CDR1 SGHAT, CDR2 FQNNGV. The CDR3 bases are TGTGCCAGCAGCCTCCCTCCTGGTTGGTCGGGGAATCGGTCCTACAATGAGCAGTTCTTC. It translates to CASSLPPGWSGNRSYNEQFF.

Only a few counts were recorded for this clonotype. The chain is built from TRBV7-9 and TRBJ1-5; possibly TRBD1 for D (5 bases). CDR1 SEHNR and CDR2 FQNEAQ come from the germline V gene (reference sequence). V shed 3 bases and J shed 9 bases, with 9 bases lying between them. CDR3 size: 12 residues. The CDR3: CASSFRGRPQHF. The CDR3 DNA sequence: TGTGCCAGCAGCTTTAGGGGAAGGCCCCAGCATTTT.

About this clonotype itself: Its ends do not fully match the called genes, so a read error is possible. The J gene is TRBJ2-1, the V gene TRBV20-1; weak D call: TRBD2 (5 bases). The CDR3 is 16 residues long. The germline CDR1 and CDR2 sequences are DFQATT and SNEGSKA (reference sequence). For the CDR3, the DNA is TGCAGTGCTAGAGATCAGGAGCGGACTTATTACAGTGAGCAGTTCTTC. This sequence encodes CSARDQERTYYSEQFF.

The J gene is TRBJ2-3, the V gene TRBV11-2; unclear D gene. This CDR3 contains 10 residues. From germline, CDR1 is SGHAT and CDR2 FQNNGV. Trimming left V 1 base short and J 10 bases short, with 3 bases between. In DNA, the CDR3 is TGTGCCAGCAGCTTAGGTCCGCAGTATTTT. Its protein product is CASSLGPQYF.